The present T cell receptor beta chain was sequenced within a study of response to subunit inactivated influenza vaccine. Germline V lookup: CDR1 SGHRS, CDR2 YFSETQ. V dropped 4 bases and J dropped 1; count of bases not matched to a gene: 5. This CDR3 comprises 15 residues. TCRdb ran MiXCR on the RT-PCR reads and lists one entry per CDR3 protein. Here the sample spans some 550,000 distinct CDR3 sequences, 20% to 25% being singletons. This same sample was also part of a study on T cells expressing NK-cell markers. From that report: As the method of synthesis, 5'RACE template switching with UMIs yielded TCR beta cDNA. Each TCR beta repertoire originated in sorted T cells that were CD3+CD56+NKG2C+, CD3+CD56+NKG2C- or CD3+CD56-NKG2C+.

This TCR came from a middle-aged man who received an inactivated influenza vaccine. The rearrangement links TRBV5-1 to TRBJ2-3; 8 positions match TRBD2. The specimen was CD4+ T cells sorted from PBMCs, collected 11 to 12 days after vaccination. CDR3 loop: CASSSGLARTDTQYF. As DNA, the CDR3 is TGCGCCAGCAGCAGCGGACTAGCCCGCACAGATACGCAGTATTTT.